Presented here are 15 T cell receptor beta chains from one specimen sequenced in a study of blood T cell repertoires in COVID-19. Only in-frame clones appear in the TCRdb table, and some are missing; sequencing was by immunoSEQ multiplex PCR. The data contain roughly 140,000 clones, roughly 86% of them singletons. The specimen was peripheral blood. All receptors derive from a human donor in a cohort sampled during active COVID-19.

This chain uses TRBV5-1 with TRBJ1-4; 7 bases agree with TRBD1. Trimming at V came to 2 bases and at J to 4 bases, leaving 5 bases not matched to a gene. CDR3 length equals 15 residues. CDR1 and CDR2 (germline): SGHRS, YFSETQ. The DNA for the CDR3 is TGCGCCAGCAGCTTCCAAGGGGGCGGTAATGAAAAACTGTTTTTT. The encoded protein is CASSFQGGGNEKLFF.

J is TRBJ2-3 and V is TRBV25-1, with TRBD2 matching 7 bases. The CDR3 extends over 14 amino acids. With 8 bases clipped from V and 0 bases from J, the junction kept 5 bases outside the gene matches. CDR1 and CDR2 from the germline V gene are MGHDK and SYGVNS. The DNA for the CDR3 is TGTGCCAGCTATAGCGGGCCGAGCACAGATACGCAGTATTTT. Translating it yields CASYSGPSTDTQYF.

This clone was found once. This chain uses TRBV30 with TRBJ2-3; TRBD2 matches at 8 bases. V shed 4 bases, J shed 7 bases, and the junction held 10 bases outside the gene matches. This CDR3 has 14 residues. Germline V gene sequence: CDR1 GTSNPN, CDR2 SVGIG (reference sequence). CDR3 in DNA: TGTGCCTGGAAAGGAGCGGGAGAACCAAATACGCAGTATTTT. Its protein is CAWKGAGEPNTQYF.

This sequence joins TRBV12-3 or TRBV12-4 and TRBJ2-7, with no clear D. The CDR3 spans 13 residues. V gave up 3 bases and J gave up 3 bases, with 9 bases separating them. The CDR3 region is CASSFGALYEQYF. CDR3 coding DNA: TGTGCCAGCAGTTTCGGAGCCCTCTACGAGCAGTACTTC.

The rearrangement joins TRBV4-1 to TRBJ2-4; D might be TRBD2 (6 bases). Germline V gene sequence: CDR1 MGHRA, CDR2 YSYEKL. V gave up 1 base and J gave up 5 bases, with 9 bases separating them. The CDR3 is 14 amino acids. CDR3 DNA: TGCGCCAGCAGCCAAGGGAGACTAGAAAACATTCAGTACTTC. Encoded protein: CASSQGRLENIQYF.

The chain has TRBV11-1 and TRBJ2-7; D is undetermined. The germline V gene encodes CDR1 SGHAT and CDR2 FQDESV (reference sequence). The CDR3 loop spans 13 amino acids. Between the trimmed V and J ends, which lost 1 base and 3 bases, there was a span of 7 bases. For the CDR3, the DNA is TGTGCCAGCAGCTTAGGAGAACGCTACGAGCAGTACTTC. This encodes CASSLGERYEQYF. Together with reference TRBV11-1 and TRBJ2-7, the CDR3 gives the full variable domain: EAEVAQSPRYKITEKSQAVAFWCDPISGHATLYWYRQILGQGPELLVQFQDESVVDDSQLPKDRFSAERLKGVDSTLKIQPAELGDSAMYLCASSLGERYEQYFGPGTRLTVT.

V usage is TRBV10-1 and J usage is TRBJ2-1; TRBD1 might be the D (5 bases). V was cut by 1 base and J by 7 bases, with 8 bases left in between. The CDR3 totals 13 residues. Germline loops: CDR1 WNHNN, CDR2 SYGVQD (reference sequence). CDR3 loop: CASSEWKGNEQFF. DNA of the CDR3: TGCGCCAGCAGTGAGTGGAAGGGGAATGAGCAGTTCTTC.

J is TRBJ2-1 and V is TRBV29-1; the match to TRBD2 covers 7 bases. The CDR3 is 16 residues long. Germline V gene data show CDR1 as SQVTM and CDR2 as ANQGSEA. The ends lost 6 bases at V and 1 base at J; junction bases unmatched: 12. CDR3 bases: TGCAGCGTGGACGCGTGGAAGCGGGGTTCCTACAATGAGCAGTTCTTC. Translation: CSVDAWKRGSYNEQFF.

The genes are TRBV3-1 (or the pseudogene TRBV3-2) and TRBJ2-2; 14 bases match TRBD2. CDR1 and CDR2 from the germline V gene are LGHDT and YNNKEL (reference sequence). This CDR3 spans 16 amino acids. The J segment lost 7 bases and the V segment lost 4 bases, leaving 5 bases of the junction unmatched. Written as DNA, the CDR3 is TGTGCCAGCAGCCGCGGGACTAGCGGGAGTATCGGGGAGCTGTTTTTT. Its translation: CASSRGTSGSIGELFF.

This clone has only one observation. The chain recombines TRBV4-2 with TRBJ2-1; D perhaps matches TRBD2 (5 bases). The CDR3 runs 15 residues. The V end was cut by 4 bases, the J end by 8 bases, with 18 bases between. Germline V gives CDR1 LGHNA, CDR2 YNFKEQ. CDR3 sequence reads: CASSPRALASDEQFF. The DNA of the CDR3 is TGTGCCAGCAGCCCGCGGGCTTTAGCGAGCGATGAGCAGTTCTTC.

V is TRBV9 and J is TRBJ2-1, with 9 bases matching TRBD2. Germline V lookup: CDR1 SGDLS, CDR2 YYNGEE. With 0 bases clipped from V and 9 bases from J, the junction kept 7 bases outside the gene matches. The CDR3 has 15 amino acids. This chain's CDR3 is CASSVGTSAYSEQFF. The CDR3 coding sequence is TGTGCCAGCAGCGTAGGGACTAGCGCCTACTCTGAGCAGTTCTTC.

The CDR3 nucleotides read TGTGCCAGCAGTTCGAACCTCCCTAGTCTCTACACAGATACGCAGTATTTT. Translating gives CASSSNLPSLYTDTQYF. This chain uses TRBV28 with TRBJ2-3; D gene unclear. CDR1 is MDHEN and CDR2 is SYDVKM in the germline V gene. Trimming cost V 4 bases and J 2 bases, with 19 bases left between them. The CDR3 contains 17 residues.

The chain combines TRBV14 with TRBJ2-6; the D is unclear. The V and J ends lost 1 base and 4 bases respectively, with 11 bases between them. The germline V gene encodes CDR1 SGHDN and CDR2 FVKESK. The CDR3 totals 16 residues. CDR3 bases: TGTGCCAGCAGCCAAGGATGGCGGCCCGGGGCCAACGTCCTGACTTTC. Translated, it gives CASSQGWRPGANVLTF.

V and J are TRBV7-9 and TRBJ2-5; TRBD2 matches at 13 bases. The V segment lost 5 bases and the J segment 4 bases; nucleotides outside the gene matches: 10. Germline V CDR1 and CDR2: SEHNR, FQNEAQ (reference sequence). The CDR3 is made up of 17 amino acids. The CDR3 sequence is CASSPWTSGSGRETQYF. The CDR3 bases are TGTGCCAGCAGCCCCTGGACTAGCGGGAGTGGCCGAGAGACCCAGTACTTC.

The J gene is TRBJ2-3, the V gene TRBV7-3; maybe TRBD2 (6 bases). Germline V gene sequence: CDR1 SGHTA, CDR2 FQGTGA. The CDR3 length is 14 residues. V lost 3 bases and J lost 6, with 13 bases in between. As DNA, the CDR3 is TGTGCCAGCAGCTTCCGGGACTCTGGGGATACGCAGTATTTT. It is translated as CASSFRDSGDTQYF.